This T cell receptor (beta chain) is from a study of shared clonotypes between healthy human individuals. Genomic DNA belonging to each subset was distributed in equal measure over several immunoSEQ plates. Using approximately 200 ng DNA, tens of thousands of T cell genomes, the sorted-subset replicate PCRs were run. Profiling relied on immunoSEQ multiplex PCR, and the TCRdb table lists in-frame clones only, not all of them. The sample includes a few million clones, just over 90% of them seen just once. This clone has just one count. Its antigen is not known. The identical CDR3 is also encoded by other nucleotide sequences in the sample. From germline, CDR1 is SGHRS and CDR2 YFSETQ. Trimming pared 0 bases from V and 1 base from J, leaving 7 bases between. This CDR3 is built from 15 residues. Whole-study results and caveats: Despite large depth, rarefaction showed incomplete sorted-subset sequencing. Compared with clonotypes that all four donors shared, non-shared clonotypes had lower generation probabilities.

The chain uses TRBV5-1 and TRBJ1-4, with D unresolved. The source is a man between 18 and 35 years old in good health. Some clones in this sample may be carry-over from other donors' samples. Material: naive CD4+ T cells from PBMCs. Subset of the sample: CD45RA+ positively selected. The CDR3 DNA reads TGCGCCAGCAGCTTGGAACCAGGAACTAATGAAAAACTGTTTTTT. Translation gives CASSLEPGTNEKLFF.